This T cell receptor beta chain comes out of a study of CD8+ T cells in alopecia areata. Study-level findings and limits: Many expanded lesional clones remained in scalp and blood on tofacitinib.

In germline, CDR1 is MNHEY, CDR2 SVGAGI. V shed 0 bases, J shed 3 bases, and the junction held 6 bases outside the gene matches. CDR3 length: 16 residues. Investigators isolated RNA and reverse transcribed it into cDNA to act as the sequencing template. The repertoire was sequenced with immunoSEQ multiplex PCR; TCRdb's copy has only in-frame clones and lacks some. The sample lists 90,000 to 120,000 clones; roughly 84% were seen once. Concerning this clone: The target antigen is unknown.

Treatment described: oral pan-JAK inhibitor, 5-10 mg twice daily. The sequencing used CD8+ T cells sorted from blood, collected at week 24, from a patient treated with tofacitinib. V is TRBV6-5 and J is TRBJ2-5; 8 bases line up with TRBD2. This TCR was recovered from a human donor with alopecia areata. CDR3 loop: CASSYSMELAEETQYF. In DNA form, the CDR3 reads TGTGCCAGCAGTTACTCGATGGAACTAGCGGAAGAGACCCAGTACTTC.